A single sample gave rise to the 15 T cell receptor beta chains below, sequenced in a study of blood T cell repertoires in COVID-19. The protocol was immunoSEQ multiplex PCR, while the TCRdb copy is restricted to in-frame clones and leaves out a portion. Of about 240,000 clones detected, more than 75% appear once; the ten largest clones hold about 3.3%. The sample comprised PBMCs or T cells enriched from blood (not recorded which). All receptors derive from a woman in her thirties or forties with acute COVID-19.

This clone was counted once. J is TRBJ2-5 and V is TRBV27; 9 nucleotides match TRBD2. Germline values: CDR1 MNHEY, CDR2 SMNVEV (reference sequence). The length of the CDR3 is 15 residues. Trimming cost V 0 bases and J 5 bases; bases outside gene matches: 4. The CDR3 here is CASSLSRTSAETQYF. CDR3 nucleotides: TGTGCCAGCAGTTTATCGAGGACTAGCGCTGAGACCCAGTACTTC.

Regarding this clone: The junction does not match germline at one end; this may be a read error. J is TRBJ2-1 and V is TRBV7-7, with 9 bases that match TRBD2. This CDR3 has 14 residues. CDR1 and CDR2 (germline): SSHAT, FNYEAQ (reference sequence). As DNA, the CDR3 is TGTGCTAGCAGCTTAGGCGGGAGGGACAATGAGCAGTTCTTC. Residues: CASSLGGRDNEQFF.

The chain joins TRBV19 to TRBJ1-6; 9 bases line up with TRBD1. Germline V gene data show CDR1 as LNHDA and CDR2 as SQIVND (reference sequence). The trim removed 5 bases at V and 7 bases at J, leaving 6 bases unmatched. CDR3 size: 15 residues. CDR3 sequence (DNA): TGTGCCAGTAGTGTCCGGGACAGGGACAATTCACCCCTCCACTTT. It codes for CASSVRDRDNSPLHF. Looking up the rest from reference TRBV19 and TRBJ1-6 gives the full variable domain: DGGITQSPKYLFRKEGQNVTLSCEQNLNHDAMYWYRQDPGQGLRLIYYSQIVNDFQKGDIAEGYSVSREKKESFPLTVTSAQKNPTAFYLCASSVRDRDNSPLHFGNGTRLTVT.

J is TRBJ1-2 and V is TRBV5-6; weak D call: TRBD1 (5 bases). Germline V gene data show CDR1 as SGHDT and CDR2 as YYEEEE. V was pared by 4 bases and J by 4 bases, with 17 bases between. This CDR3 contains 15 residues. CDR3: CASSTLGGEIYGYTF. The CDR3, as DNA: TGTGCCAGCAGCACCCTGGGGGGGGAAATCTATGGCTACACCTTC.

The chain combines TRBV11-3 with TRBJ2-5; no clear D gene. There are 13 residues in the CDR3. Between the trimmed V and J ends, which lost 5 bases and 5 bases, there was a span of 12 bases. The germline V gene encodes CDR1 SGHNT and CDR2 YENEEA. CDR3 DNA: TGTGCCAGCAGCAACCTAGTCGCCGAGACCCAGTACTTC. Translated, it gives CASSNLVAETQYF.

The V gene is TRBV5-5, the J gene TRBJ2-7, with D maybe TRBD2 (5 bases). The length of the CDR3 is 16 residues. The germline V gene has CDR1 SGHKS and CDR2 YYEKEE (reference sequence). Deletions cut 2 bases from V and 6 bases from J, with 21 bases between. The CDR3 nucleotides read TGTGCCAGCAGCTTCCAAACCGGACTGACGCTTTCCGAGCAGTACTTC. Translated, it gives CASSFQTGLTLSEQYF. The complete variable domain, with remaining parts taken from reference TRBV5-5 and TRBJ2-7, reads DAGVTQSPTHLIKTRGQQVTLRCSPISGHKSVSWYQQVLGQGPQFIFQYYEKEERGRGNFPDRFSARQFPNYSSELNVNALLLGDSALYLCASSFQTGLTLSEQYFGPGTRLTVT.

The genes are TRBV29-1 and TRBJ2-2; TRBD1 aligns across 8 bases. The CDR3 runs 15 residues. The V gene's germline CDR1 is SQVTM and CDR2 ANQGSEA. Unmatched junction bases numbered 13, after V lost 8 bases and J lost 5 bases. CDR3 loop: CSTGSDRGFTGELFF. CDR3 bases: TGCAGCACAGGGAGTGACAGGGGTTTTACCGGGGAGCTGTTTTTT.

Concerning this clone itself: Different DNA sequences within this sample yield the same CDR3. The gene calls are TRBV18 and TRBJ2-5, with 7 bases fitting TRBD1. Germline V gene data show CDR1 as KGHSH and CDR2 as LQKENI. V gave up 1 base and J gave up 2 bases; unmatched junction bases: 4. This CDR3 is built from 15 residues. The CDR3 is CASSPRTGVQETQYF. The CDR3, as DNA: TGTGCCAGCTCACCACGTACAGGGGTTCAAGAGACCCAGTACTTC.

This clone was seen a single time. The chain couples TRBV6-5 to TRBJ1-5; TRBD1 matches 7 bases. Germline CDR1 is MNHEY and CDR2 is SVGAGI. V was pared by 8 bases and J by 4 bases, with 5 bases of the junction left unmatched. CDR3 length: 13 residues. The CDR3 reads CASRQGTNQPQHF. The DNA of the CDR3 is TGTGCCAGCCGACAGGGAACAAATCAGCCCCAGCATTTT.

The chain recombines TRBV10-1 with TRBJ2-1; 12 bases are a match to TRBD1. CDR1 and CDR2 from the germline V gene are WNHNN and SYGVQD (reference sequence). The CDR3 length is 14 residues. The V and J ends lost 5 bases and 7 bases, in that order; junction bases with no gene match: 3. CDR3 residues: CASSRDRGQNEQFF. DNA for the CDR3: TGCGCCAGCAGTCGGGACAGGGGGCAGAATGAGCAGTTCTTC.

This chain links TRBV19 with TRBJ2-7; TRBD1 matches 9 bases. Germline values: CDR1 LNHDA, CDR2 SQIVND (reference sequence). V was pared by 4 bases and J by 3 bases, with 4 bases of the junction left unmatched. The CDR3 has 14 amino acids. The CDR3 loop is CASSTDRGIYEQYF. The CDR3 region has the DNA TGTGCCAGTAGTACGGACAGGGGAATCTACGAGCAGTACTTC.

The J gene is TRBJ2-7, the V gene TRBV13; 8 bases map to TRBD1. Germline V lookup: CDR1 PRHDT, CDR2 FYEKMQ (reference sequence). The CDR3 length is 13 residues. After removal of 8 bases from V and 2 bases from J, the junction contained 5 bases not matched to a gene. The CDR3 sequence: CASGGQGAYEQYF. As DNA, the CDR3 is TGTGCCAGCGGTGGACAGGGCGCCTACGAGCAGTACTTC.

A few counts support this clone. This sequence joins TRBV20-1 and TRBJ2-4, with a tentative D call TRBD1 (5 bases). The CDR3 is made up of 14 amino acids. Deletions cut 3 bases from V and 2 bases from J, with 11 bases between. Germline CDR1 reads DFQATT; CDR2 reads SNEGSKA (reference sequence). This CDR3 is CSASVDTSKNIQYF. CDR3 DNA: TGCAGTGCTAGTGTGGACACATCCAAAAACATTCAGTACTTC.

This chain joins TRBV5-1 and TRBJ2-1; a weak D match, TRBD2 (5 bases). The V and J ends lost 4 bases and 5 bases respectively, with 13 bases between them. Germline V gene data show CDR1 as SGHRS and CDR2 as YFSETQ. The CDR3 has 14 residues. CDR3 amino acids: CASSLRTADNEQFF. The CDR3 DNA reads TGCGCCAGCAGCCTTCGGACTGCTGACAATGAGCAGTTCTTC.

The J gene is TRBJ2-1, the V gene TRBV19; 7 bases match TRBD1. Germline V lookup: CDR1 LNHDA, CDR2 SQIVND (reference sequence). This CDR3 comprises 13 residues. The V gene end was trimmed by 4 bases and the J gene end by 10 bases; junction bases not matched to a gene: 7. The CDR3 spells CASSTGQVGEQFF. The DNA of the CDR3 is TGTGCCAGTAGTACCGGACAGGTTGGGGAGCAGTTCTTC.